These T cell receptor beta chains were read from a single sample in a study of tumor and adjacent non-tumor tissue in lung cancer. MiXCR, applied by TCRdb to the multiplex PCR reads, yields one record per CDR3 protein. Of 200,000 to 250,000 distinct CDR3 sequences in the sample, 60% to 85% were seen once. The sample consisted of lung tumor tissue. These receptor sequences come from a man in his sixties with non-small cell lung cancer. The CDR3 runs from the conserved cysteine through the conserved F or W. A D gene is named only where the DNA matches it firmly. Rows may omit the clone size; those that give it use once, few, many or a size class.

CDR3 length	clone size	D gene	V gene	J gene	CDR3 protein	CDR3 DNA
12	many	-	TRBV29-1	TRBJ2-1	CSVDGWDNEQFF	TGCAGCGTTGACGGGTGGGACAATGAGCAGTTCTTC
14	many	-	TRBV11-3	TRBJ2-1	CASSFSDVNNEQFF	TGTGCCAGCAGCTTTTCGGACGTTAATAATGAGCAGTTCTTC
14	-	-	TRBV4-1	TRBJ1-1	CASSHEKINTEAFF	TGCGCCAGCAGCCATGAAAAAATTAACACTGAAGCTTTCTTT
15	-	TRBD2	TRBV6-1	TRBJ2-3	CASLSGSPIIDTQYF	TGTGCCAGCCTTAGCGGGTCCCCCATCATAGATACGCAGTATTTT
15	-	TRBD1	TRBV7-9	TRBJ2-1	CASSPGTGEVNERFF	TGTGCCAGCAGCCCCGGGACAGGGGAGGTTAATGAGCGGTTCTTC
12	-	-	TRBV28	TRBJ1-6	CASSLEGSPLHF	TGTGCCAGCAGTCTCGAGGGTTCACCCCTCCACTTT
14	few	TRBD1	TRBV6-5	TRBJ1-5	CANRDRYSNQPQHF	TGTGCCAACCGGGACAGATATAGCAATCAACCCCAGCATTTT
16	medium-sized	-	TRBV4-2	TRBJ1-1	CASSQVQRSRNTEAFF	TGTGCCAGCAGCCAAGTTCAGAGGTCTAGAAACACTGAAGCTTTCTTT
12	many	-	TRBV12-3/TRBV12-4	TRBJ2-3	CASSPSLDTQYF	TGTGCCAGCAGTCCCTCGCTAGATACGCAGTATTTT
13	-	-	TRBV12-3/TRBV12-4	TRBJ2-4	CVSMIIGKNIQYF	TGTGTCAGCATGATAATAGGCAAAAACATTCAGTACTTC
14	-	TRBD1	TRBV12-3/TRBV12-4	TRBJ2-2	CASRPGTDYGELFF	TGTGCCAGCAGACCCGGGACAGACTACGGGGAGCTGTTTTTT
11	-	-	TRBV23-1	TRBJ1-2	CASSEQNGYTF	TGCGCCAGCAGTGAACAAAATGGCTACACCTTC
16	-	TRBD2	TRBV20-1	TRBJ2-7	CSARVRTSGRAYEQYF	TGCAGTGCTAGAGTGAGGACTAGCGGGAGGGCTTACGAGCAGTACTTC
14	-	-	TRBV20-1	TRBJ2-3	CSARVVGLSDAQYF	TGCAGTGCTAGAGTGGTGGGATTGTCAGATGCGCAGTATTTT
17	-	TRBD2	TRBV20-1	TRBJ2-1	CSATPGSGGISVNEQFF	TGCAGTGCTACCCCGGGTAGCGGGGGGATTAGCGTCAATGAGCAGTTCTTC
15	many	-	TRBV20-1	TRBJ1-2	CSAISRGLFNYGYTF	TGCAGTGCTATTTCCCGAGGTCTGTTTAACTATGGCTACACCTTC
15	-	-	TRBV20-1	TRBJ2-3	CSAIAEKRGPDTQYF	TGCAGTGCTATTGCGGAAAAAAGGGGTCCAGATACGCAGTACTTT
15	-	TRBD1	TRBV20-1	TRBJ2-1	CSVSELTGTTNGQFF	TGCAGCGTTAGCGAATTGACAGGGACCACCAATGGGCAGTTCTTC
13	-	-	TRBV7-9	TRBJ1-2	CASSLATDYGYTF	TGTGCCAGCAGCTTAGCGACGGACTATGGCTACACCTTC
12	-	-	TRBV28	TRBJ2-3	CASSLKRVEAYF	TGTGCCAGCAGTTTGAAAAGGGTAGAAGCGTATTTT
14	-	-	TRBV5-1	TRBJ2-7	CASSASLVGYEQYF	TGCGCTAGCAGCGCCAGCCTGGTTGGTTACGAACAGTACTTC
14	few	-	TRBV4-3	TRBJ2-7	CASSQDGAQGEQYF	TGCGCCAGCAGCCAAGACGGAGCTCAGGGCGAGCAGTACTTC
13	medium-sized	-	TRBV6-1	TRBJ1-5	CASSATLYEPQHF	TGTGCCAGCAGTGCTACACTTTATGAGCCCCAGCATTTT
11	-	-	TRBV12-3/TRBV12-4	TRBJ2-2	CASRYGGELFF	TGTGCCAGCAGATATGGCGGGGAGCTGTTTTTT
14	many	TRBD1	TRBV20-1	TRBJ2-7	CSAAGQGARNEQYF	TGCAGTGCGGCCGGACAGGGGGCGAGGAACGAGCAGTACTTC
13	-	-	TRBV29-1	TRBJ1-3	CSASLGNGNTIYF	TGCAGCGCCTCACTAGGGAATGGAAACACCATATATTTT
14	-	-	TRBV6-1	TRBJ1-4	CVSRGGWTNEKLFF	TGTGTCAGCAGAGGAGGCTGGACTAATGAAAAACTGTTTTTT
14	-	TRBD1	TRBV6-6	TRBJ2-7	CTSSLKAGGNEHYF	TGTACCAGCAGCCTCAAGGCAGGGGGCAACGAGCATTACTTC
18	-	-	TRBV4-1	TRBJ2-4	CASSKGRVRGFDKNIQYF	TGCGCCAGCAGCAAGGGACGGGTGCGGGGATTTGACAAAAACATTCAGTACTTC
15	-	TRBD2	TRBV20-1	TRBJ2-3	CSARRLAGATDTQYF	TGCAGTGCTAGAAGACTAGCGGGGGCCACAGATACGCAGTATTTT
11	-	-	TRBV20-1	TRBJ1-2	CIAMGRRGYTF	TGCATTGCTATGGGCCGACGGGGCTACACCTTC
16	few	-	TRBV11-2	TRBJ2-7	CASSCGRGALSYEQYF	TGTGCCAGCAGCTGTGGGAGGGGGGCTCTCTCCTACGAACAGTACTTC
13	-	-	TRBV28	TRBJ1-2	CASSSEGERDYTF	TGTGCCAGCAGTTCCGAGGGGGAACGTGACTACACTTTC
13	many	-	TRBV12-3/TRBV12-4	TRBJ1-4	CASRSGEYEKLFF	TGTGCCAGCAGGAGCGGGGAGTATGAAAAACTGTTTTTT
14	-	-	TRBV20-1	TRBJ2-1	CGASVPSSYNEQFF	TGCGGTGCTAGTGTGCCAAGCTCCTACAATGAGCAGTTTTTC
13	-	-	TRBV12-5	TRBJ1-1	CASRRALNTEALF	TGTGCTAGCAGACGGGCGTTGAACACTGAAGCTTTATTT
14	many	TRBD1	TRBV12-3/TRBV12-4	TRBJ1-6	CASRLGDSYSPLHF	TGTGCCAGCAGACTTGGGGACAGTTACTCACCCCTCCACTTT
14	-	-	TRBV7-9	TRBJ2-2	CGSSRFADTGELFF	TGTGGCAGCAGCCGATTCGCCGACACCGGGGAGCTGTTTTTT
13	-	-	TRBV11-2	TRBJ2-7	CASSPRQAYEQYF	TGTGCCAGCAGCCCTCGACAGGCCTACGAGCAGTACTTC
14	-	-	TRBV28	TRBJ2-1	CASSSPDGNNEQFF	TGTGCCAGCAGCTCCCCTGACGGAAACAATGAGCAGTTCTTC
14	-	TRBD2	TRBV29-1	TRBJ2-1	CIGVEAGDSDERFF	TGCATCGGGGTGGAGGCGGGAGACTCGGATGAACGGTTCTTC